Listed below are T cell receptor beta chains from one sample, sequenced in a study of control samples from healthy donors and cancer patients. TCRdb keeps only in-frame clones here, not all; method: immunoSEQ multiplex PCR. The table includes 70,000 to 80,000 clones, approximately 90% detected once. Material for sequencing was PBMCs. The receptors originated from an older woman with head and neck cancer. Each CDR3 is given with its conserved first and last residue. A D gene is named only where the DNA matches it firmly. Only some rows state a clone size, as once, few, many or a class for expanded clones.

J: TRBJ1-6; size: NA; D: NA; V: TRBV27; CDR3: CASTGTRNYGGANSPLHF; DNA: TGTGCCAGCACCGGAACGAGAAACTACGGCGGTGCGAATTCACCCCTCCACTTT
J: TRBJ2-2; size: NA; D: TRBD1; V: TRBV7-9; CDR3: CASSLYGTAVTGELFF; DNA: TGTGCCAGCAGCTTATATGGGACAGCGGTCACCGGGGAGCTGTTTTTT
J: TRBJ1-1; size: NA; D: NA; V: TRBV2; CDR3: CASKGDMNTEAFF; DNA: TGTGCCAGCAAAGGGGATATGAACACTGAAGCTTTCTTT
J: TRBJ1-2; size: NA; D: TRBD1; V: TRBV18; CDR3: CASSPRTGLNYGYTF; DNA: TGTGCCAGCTCACCTCGGACAGGGCTCAACTATGGCTACACCTTC
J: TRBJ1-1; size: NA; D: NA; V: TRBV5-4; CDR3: CASSFWGRGTEAFF; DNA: TGTGCCAGCAGCTTTTGGGGGCGAGGAACTGAAGCTTTCTTT
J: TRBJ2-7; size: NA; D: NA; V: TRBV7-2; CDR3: CASSLEPQSYEQYF; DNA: TGTGCCAGCAGCTTAGAACCCCAGTCCTACGAGCAGTACTTC
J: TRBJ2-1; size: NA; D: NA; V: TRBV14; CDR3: CASSQRYGNNEQFF; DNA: TGTGCCAGCAGCCAGAGATATGGAAACAATGAGCAGTTCTTC
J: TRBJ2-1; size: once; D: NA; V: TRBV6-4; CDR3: CASSATKTGINEQFF; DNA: TGTGCCAGCAGTGCGACGAAAACCGGAATTAATGAGCAGTTCTTC
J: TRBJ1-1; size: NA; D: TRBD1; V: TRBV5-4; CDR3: CASSLPGQMNTEAFF; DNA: TGTGCCAGCAGCTTACCGGGACAGATGAACACTGAAGCTTTCTTT
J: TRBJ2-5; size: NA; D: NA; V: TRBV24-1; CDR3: CATSVTGETQYF; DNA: TGTGCCACCAGTGTGACAGGAGAGACCCAGTACTTC
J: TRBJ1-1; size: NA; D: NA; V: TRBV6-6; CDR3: CASRLGFSNTEAFF; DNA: TGTGCCAGCAGACTGGGGTTCTCGAACACTGAAGCTTTCTTT
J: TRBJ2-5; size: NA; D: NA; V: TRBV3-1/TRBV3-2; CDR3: CASSPGPGWEETQYF; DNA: TGTGCCAGCAGCCCGGGTCCGGGCTGGGAAGAGACCCAGTACTTC
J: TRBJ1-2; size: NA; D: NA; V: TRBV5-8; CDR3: CASSSDEGATVSNYGYTF; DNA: TGTGCCAGCAGCTCGGACGAAGGGGCCACCGTGTCTAACTATGGCTACACCTTC
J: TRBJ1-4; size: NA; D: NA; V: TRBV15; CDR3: CATSYRVREKLFF; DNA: TGTGCCACCAGCTATAGGGTACGAGAAAAACTGTTTTTT
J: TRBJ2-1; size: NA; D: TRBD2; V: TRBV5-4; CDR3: CASSFSSGRYNEQFF; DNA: TGTGCCAGCAGCTTCTCCAGCGGGAGGTACAATGAGCAGTTCTTC
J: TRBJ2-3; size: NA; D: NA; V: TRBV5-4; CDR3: CASSLLGTPSTDTQYF; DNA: TGTGCCAGCAGCCTCTTAGGGACACCTAGCACAGATACGCAGTATTTT